A selection of T cell receptor beta chains follows, all from one sample in a study of T cells after yellow fever vaccination. TCRdb reanalysed the 5' RACE reads using MiXCR and keeps one entry per CDR3 protein. The table lists 550,000 or so distinct CDR3 sequences, 15% to 20% of them singletons. The sequences come from PBMCs, collected 15 days after the yellow fever booster vaccination. The receptor set was obtained from a man between 25 and 39 years old who received the YFV17D yellow fever vaccine. CDR3s include the opening cysteine and the closing phenylalanine or tryptophan. A D gene is named only where the DNA matches it firmly. Not every row has a clone size; where given, it reads once, few, many or a size class.

TRBV4-2	.	TRBJ1-5	15	.	CASSQDSTVDQPQHF	TGTGCCAGCAGCCAAGATAGTACAGTGGATCAGCCCCAGCATTTT
TRBV12-3/TRBV12-4	.	TRBJ1-1	14	.	CASSPGLTNTEAFF	TGTGCCAGCAGCCCGGGACTTACGAACACTGAAGCTTTCTTT
TRBV5-1	.	TRBJ1-1	15	.	CASSLGSLINTEAFF	TGCGCCAGCAGCTTGGGGTCTCTTATCAACACTGAAGCTTTCTTT
TRBV5-1	.	TRBJ1-1	18	.	CASSAGQLGGTWNTEAFF	TGCGCCAGCAGCGCTGGACAGCTAGGTGGGACGTGGAACACTGAAGCTTTCTTT
TRBV4-3	.	TRBJ2-4	17	TRBD2	CASSHKGLAGSKNIQYF	TGCGCCAGCAGCCATAAGGGACTAGCGGGGAGCAAAAACATTCAGTACTTC
TRBV5-1	few	TRBJ2-3	15	TRBD2	CASSQAGASTDTQYF	TGCGCCAGCAGCCAAGCGGGAGCGAGCACAGATACGCAGTATTTT
TRBV7-2	.	TRBJ2-7	15	TRBD2	CASSFTSGSTYEQYF	TGTGCCAGCAGTTTCACTAGCGGGAGTACCTACGAGCAGTACTTC
TRBV6-2/TRBV6-3	.	TRBJ2-1	17	TRBD2	CASSYSSGRLVYNEQFF	TGTGCCAGCAGTTACTCTAGCGGGAGGCTCGTGTACAATGAGCAGTTCTTC
TRBV18	few	TRBJ2-1	12	.	CASSPRGDEQFF	TGTGCCAGCTCACCACGGGGGGATGAGCAGTTCTTC
TRBV6-7	.	TRBJ2-1	20	.	CASSYSRGVTGRSSYNEQFF	TGTGCCAGCAGTTACTCGAGGGGAGTCACCGGGCGAAGCTCCTACAATGAGCAGTTCTTC
TRBV19	.	TRBJ2-3	16	.	CASVHAVVRETDTQYF	TGTGCCAGTGTCCATGCGGTCGTACGGGAGACAGATACGCAGTATTTT
TRBV5-6	.	TRBJ1-3	12	TRBD1	CASSPGTGSPHF	TGTGCCAGCAGCCCTGGGACAGGGTCACCCCATTTT
TRBV5-1	few	TRBJ1-2	13	.	CASSLDSGNGYTF	TGCGCCAGCAGCTTGGATTCGGGGAATGGCTACACCTTC
TRBV13	.	TRBJ2-1	15	.	CASSLGGLIYNEQFF	TGTGCCAGCAGCTTAGGGGGCCTCATATACAATGAGCAGTTCTTC
TRBV5-6	few	TRBJ1-1	12	TRBD1	CASTQGDTEAFF	TGTGCCAGCACCCAGGGGGACACTGAAGCTTTCTTT
TRBV6-2/TRBV6-3	.	TRBJ2-5	16	TRBD2	CASRFTSGSFQETQYF	TGTGCCAGCAGGTTTACTAGCGGGAGTTTCCAAGAGACCCAGTACTTC
TRBV5-1	few	TRBJ2-2	17	TRBD2	CASSETGTSGDTGELFF	TGCGCCAGCAGCGAAACCGGGACTAGCGGTGACACCGGGGAGCTGTTTTTT
TRBV18	.	TRBJ2-3	16	TRBD2	CASSQRTSGKTDTQYF	TGTGCCAGCTCACAACGGACTAGCGGGAAGACAGATACGCAGTATTTT
TRBV29-1	.	TRBJ2-1	13	.	CSVYGTYYNEQFF	TGCAGCGTTTACGGGACTTATTACAATGAGCAGTTCTTC
TRBV20-1	.	TRBJ2-7	14	TRBD2	CSAPHSGRAYEQYF	TGCAGTGCTCCCCATAGCGGGAGGGCCTACGAGCAGTACTTC
TRBV28	few	TRBJ2-1	13	.	CASSLVRSGEQFF	TGTGCCAGCAGTTTAGTTCGAAGCGGTGAGCAGTTCTTC
TRBV5-1	.	TRBJ2-3	17	TRBD2	CASSPRGWRETTDTQYF	TGCGCCAGCAGCCCCCGCGGATGGCGGGAGACCACAGATACGCAGTATTTT
TRBV5-1	.	TRBJ2-1	18	TRBD2	CASSRWTSGTSSYNEQFF	TGCGCCAGCAGCCGATGGACTAGCGGGACAAGCTCCTACAATGAGCAGTTCTTC
TRBV12-3/TRBV12-4	few	TRBJ1-2	13	TRBD1	CASSLDRGIGYTF	TGTGCCAGCAGTTTGGACAGGGGAATCGGCTACACCTTC
TRBV20-1	.	TRBJ2-3	16	.	CRAPWVEGGSTDTQYF	TGCAGGGCCCCCTGGGTGGAGGGGGGTAGCACAGATACGCAGTATTTT
TRBV5-1	.	TRBJ1-2	12	.	CASSLDRPGYTF	TGCGCCAGCAGCTTGGACAGGCCTGGCTACACCTTC
TRBV7-6	few	TRBJ2-1	11	TRBD1	CATGGRQGQFF	TGTGCCACAGGGGGCCGACAGGGGCAGTTCTTC
TRBV7-2	few	TRBJ2-7	19	.	CASSLGPGILILSSYEQYF	TGTGCCAGCAGCTTAGGGCCCGGGATCCTAATCCTGAGCTCCTACGAGCAGTACTTC
TRBV30	.	TRBJ1-2	12	.	CAWSGSNYGYTF	TGTGCCTGGAGCGGATCTAACTATGGCTACACCTTC
TRBV10-1	.	TRBJ2-1	17	.	CASSESRQATNYNEQFF	TGCGCCAGCAGTGAGAGTCGACAGGCAACCAACTACAATGAGCAGTTCTTC
TRBV28	.	TRBJ1-3	15	.	CASSRPGEGGNTIYF	TGTGCCAGCAGTCGACCTGGGGAGGGAGGAAACACCATATATTTT
TRBV5-6	.	TRBJ2-1	18	.	CASSPLFDRAPFFNEQFF	TGTGCCAGCAGCCCGCTCTTTGACAGAGCGCCATTTTTCAATGAGCAGTTCTTC
TRBV6-1	.	TRBJ2-7	13	TRBD2	CASRTSGSNEQYF	TGTGCCAGCAGGACTAGCGGGAGTAACGAGCAGTACTTC
TRBV9	few	TRBJ2-1	15	.	CASSVTSSSGNEQFF	TGTGCCAGCAGCGTAACGTCTAGCTCAGGAAATGAGCAGTTCTTC
TRBV5-1	.	TRBJ1-5	13	.	CASRVRLIQPQHF	TGCGCCAGCAGGGTGAGGCTAATTCAGCCCCAGCATTTT
TRBV7-9	few	TRBJ1-2	14	.	CAGTQLGPNYGYTF	TGTGCCGGAACACAACTGGGACCTAACTATGGCTACACCTTC
TRBV28	.	TRBJ2-5	14	.	CASSFPGGVETQYF	TGTGCCAGCAGTTTCCCCGGAGGGGTGGAGACCCAGTACTTC
TRBV7-6	few	TRBJ2-3	15	.	CASSSLRGPVHTQYF	TGTGCCAGCAGCTCGCTCAGGGGTCCTGTACATACGCAGTATTTT
TRBV10-3	few	TRBJ1-6	13	TRBD1	CALRGGQGAPLHF	TGTGCCCTCCGCGGGGGACAGGGAGCACCCCTCCACTTT
TRBV20-1	few	TRBJ2-7	16	.	CSARDLLASKIYEQYF	TGCAGTGCTAGAGATTTGTTGGCTAGTAAGATCTACGAGCAGTACTTC
TRBV20-1	.	TRBJ2-1	19	TRBD2	CSARAGLAGAWVFRNEQFF	TGCAGTGCTAGAGCGGGACTAGCGGGAGCCTGGGTATTTCGCAATGAGCAGTTCTTC
TRBV28	few	TRBJ2-7	15	.	CASSFEGRVPYEQYF	TGTGCCAGCAGTTTCGAGGGCAGGGTTCCCTACGAGCAGTACTTC
TRBV6-5	.	TRBJ1-5	16	.	CASSYGARGGRQPQHF	TGTGCCAGCAGTTACGGGGCGCGGGGGGGGCGGCAGCCCCAGCATTTT
TRBV6-2/TRBV6-3	.	TRBJ2-3	15	TRBD2	CASSKSGMEADTQYF	TGTGCCAGCAGCAAAAGCGGGATGGAAGCCGATACGCAGTATTTT
TRBV27	few	TRBJ2-7	15	TRBD1	CASSLLGGYSYEQYF	TGTGCCAGCAGTTTGTTAGGGGGCTATTCCTACGAGCAGTACTTC
TRBV3-1	.	TRBJ2-7	15	TRBD2	CASSAGLAGYYEQYF	TGTGCCAGCAGCGCGGGACTAGCGGGATACTACGAGCAGTACTTC
TRBV20-1	.	TRBJ2-1	15	TRBD2	CSARDYERDYNEQFF	TGCAGTGCTAGAGATTACGAGCGGGATTACAATGAGCAGTTCTTC
TRBV20-1	.	TRBJ2-2	16	TRBD2	CCARDLGLGDTGELFF	TGCTGTGCTAGAGATCTAGGACTAGGGGACACCGGGGAGCTGTTTTTT
TRBV3-1	.	TRBJ2-7	14	.	CASSQWKALGEQYF	TGTGCCAGCAGCCAATGGAAGGCTTTGGGCGAGCAGTACTTC
TRBV18	.	TRBJ2-7	17	TRBD1	CASSPQAGQGSSYEQYF	TGTGCCAGCTCACCACAGGCGGGACAGGGCTCTTCCTACGAGCAGTACTTC
TRBV7-9	.	TRBJ1-2	15	TRBD1	CASSPTTGGDYGYTF	TGTGCCAGCAGCCCAACGACAGGGGGTGACTATGGCTACACCTTC
TRBV9	few	TRBJ2-1	18	TRBD2	CASSVGAGGPSSYNEQFF	TGTGCCAGCAGCGTTGGAGCGGGGGGTCCTAGCTCCTACAATGAGCAGTTCTTC
TRBV19	few	TRBJ2-7	15	.	CASSIDPAGIYEQYF	TGTGCCAGTAGTATAGATCCTGCGGGTATTTACGAGCAGTACTTC
TRBV15	few	TRBJ1-5	13	.	CACSGTNNQPQHF	TGTGCCTGTTCCGGGACCAACAATCAGCCCCAGCATTTT
TRBV7-2	few	TRBJ2-7	17	TRBD2	CASSLASGTSGRYEQYF	TGTGCCAGCAGCTTAGCGAGCGGGACTAGCGGGAGGTACGAGCAGTACTTC
TRBV18	.	TRBJ1-2	12	.	CASSPKENGYTF	TGTGCCAGCTCACCCAAGGAAAATGGCTACACCTTC
TRBV3-1	few	TRBJ2-3	16	.	CASSTSLAALGDTQYF	TGTGCCAGCAGCACATCCCTAGCCGCTCTGGGAGATACGCAGTATTTT
TRBV6-5	.	TRBJ1-2	12	TRBD1	CASTKGQRGYTF	TGTGCCAGCACCAAGGGACAGAGGGGCTACACCTTC
TRBV25-1	.	TRBJ2-7	16	TRBD2	CASSPSGSGSSYEQYF	TGTGCCAGCAGTCCAAGCGGTAGCGGGAGCTCCTACGAGCAGTACTTC
TRBV28	few	TRBJ2-2	15	.	CASSLWGGNTGELFF	TGTGCCAGCAGTTTATGGGGCGGAAACACCGGGGAGCTGTTTTTT